These T cell receptor beta chains were read from a single sample in a study of graft-versus-host responses after intestinal transplantation. Profiled with immunoSEQ multiplex PCR; TCRdb holds only in-frame clones, not every one. The sample includes about 70,000 clones, around 90% of them seen just once. These receptors have no known antigen. The material sequenced was unstimulated CD8+ T cells sorted from spleen or lymph node cells, taken before intestinal transplant. These TCRs come from a human donor who received an intestinal transplant. The CDR3 runs from the conserved cysteine through the conserved F or W. A D gene is named only where the DNA matches it firmly. Where a row states a size, it is once, few, many or the class of an expanded clone; other rows omit it.

CDR3nt: TGTGCCAGCAGCTCACTAGTGGGCCCTAGCAAAAACATTCAGTACTTC
CDR3aa: CASSSLVGPSKNIQYF
len: 16
abundance: .
j_gene: TRBJ2-4
v_gene: TRBV7-9
d_gene: .

CDR3nt: TGCAGCGTTGATGCGGAAAATGAGCAGTTCTTC
CDR3aa: CSVDAENEQFF
len: 11
abundance: .
j_gene: TRBJ2-1
v_gene: TRBV29-1
d_gene: .

CDR3nt: TGCAGCGCCCTGGGATCGGGGGCTTTCTTT
CDR3aa: CSALGSGAFF
len: 10
abundance: .
j_gene: TRBJ1-1
v_gene: TRBV29-1
d_gene: .

CDR3nt: TGCGCCAGCAGTGAGTCTTCAGGGGCCTCCTACGAGCAGTACTTC
CDR3aa: CASSESSGASYEQYF
len: 15
abundance: .
j_gene: TRBJ2-7
v_gene: TRBV10-2
d_gene: .

CDR3nt: TGTGCCAGCCGAGCTGTGGCGGGGGGGCCCTACGAGCAGTACTTC
CDR3aa: CASRAVAGGPYEQYF
len: 15
abundance: .
j_gene: TRBJ2-7
v_gene: TRBV5-6
d_gene: TRBD2

CDR3nt: TGTGCCAGCACAACCGGGGGAATAGGGGGCTACACCTTC
CDR3aa: CASTTGGIGGYTF
len: 13
abundance: .
j_gene: TRBJ1-2
v_gene: TRBV7-8
d_gene: .

CDR3nt: TGTGCCAGCAGCGTAGACCCCCGACAGGGAGCCCTGAACACTGAAGCTTTCTTT
CDR3aa: CASSVDPRQGALNTEAFF
len: 18
abundance: .
j_gene: TRBJ1-1
v_gene: TRBV9
d_gene: TRBD1

CDR3nt: TGTGCCAGCAGCCGGGACAACAATGAGCAGTTCTTC
CDR3aa: CASSRDNNEQFF
len: 12
abundance: .
j_gene: TRBJ2-1
v_gene: TRBV6-5
d_gene: .

CDR3nt: TGTGCTAGCAGCTTAGCGTCGGGGACAGGGCTGGAGACCCAGTACTTC
CDR3aa: CASSLASGTGLETQYF
len: 16
abundance: .
j_gene: TRBJ2-5
v_gene: TRBV7-7
d_gene: TRBD1

CDR3nt: TGTGCCACCAGCTGGGGACAGGAGGGTCAGCCCCAGCATTTT
CDR3aa: CATSWGQEGQPQHF
len: 14
abundance: few
j_gene: TRBJ1-5
v_gene: TRBV15
d_gene: TRBD1

CDR3nt: TGTGCCAGCAGTCCTACAGGGTTTTTTGAAGAGACCCAGTACTTC
CDR3aa: CASSPTGFFEETQYF
len: 15
abundance: once
j_gene: TRBJ2-5
v_gene: TRBV2
d_gene: .

CDR3nt: TGCAGTGCTAGAGCGGCAGGTTTAGCTTTCTTT
CDR3aa: CSARAAGLAFF
len: 11
abundance: .
j_gene: TRBJ1-1
v_gene: TRBV20-1
d_gene: .

CDR3nt: TGTGCCAGCAGTTACTCGACAGGGGCCGATGGCTACACCTTC
CDR3aa: CASSYSTGADGYTF
len: 14
abundance: .
j_gene: TRBJ1-2
v_gene: TRBV6-5
d_gene: TRBD1

CDR3nt: TGCAGCGTTGAAGGACAGGCATCCTACGAGCAGTACTTC
CDR3aa: CSVEGQASYEQYF
len: 13
abundance: few
j_gene: TRBJ2-7
v_gene: TRBV29-1
d_gene: .

CDR3nt: TGTGCCAGCAGCCCCACAGGGCAGGAATATGGCTACACCTTC
CDR3aa: CASSPTGQEYGYTF
len: 14
abundance: .
j_gene: TRBJ1-2
v_gene: TRBV7-8
d_gene: .

CDR3nt: TGTGCCAGCAGCTTGGAGGGGGTGGCTAGCCAAGAGGGCGAGCAGTTCTTC
CDR3aa: CASSLEGVASQEGEQFF
len: 17
abundance: .
j_gene: TRBJ2-1
v_gene: TRBV5-4
d_gene: .

CDR3nt: TGTGCCAGCAGCGTAGGCGGGAAGCCCATCTCTGGGGCCAACGTCCTGACTTTC
CDR3aa: CASSVGGKPISGANVLTF
len: 18
abundance: .
j_gene: TRBJ2-6
v_gene: TRBV9
d_gene: .

CDR3nt: TGTGCCAGTAGTATAGCGGGGGGTGAAGCTTTCTTT
CDR3aa: CASSIAGGEAFF
len: 12
abundance: .
j_gene: TRBJ1-1
v_gene: TRBV19
d_gene: .

CDR3nt: TGTGCCAGCAGCCAGACGTGGGGCGGGGGAATAGATACGCAGTATTTT
CDR3aa: CASSQTWGGGIDTQYF
len: 16
abundance: .
j_gene: TRBJ2-3
v_gene: TRBV13
d_gene: TRBD2

CDR3nt: TGTGCCAGCAGTCCTTTTCAGGGCTTGAACACTGAAGCTTTCTTT
CDR3aa: CASSPFQGLNTEAFF
len: 15
abundance: .
j_gene: TRBJ1-1
v_gene: TRBV27
d_gene: .

CDR3nt: TGTGCCAGCAACGGACAGGGAAACAATCAGCCCCAGCATTTT
CDR3aa: CASNGQGNNQPQHF
len: 14
abundance: .
j_gene: TRBJ1-5
v_gene: TRBV6-6
d_gene: TRBD1

CDR3nt: TGTGCCAGCAGCCCTCGGGGACAGGGTCATTTGTTGAATTCACCCCTCCACTTT
CDR3aa: CASSPRGQGHLLNSPLHF
len: 18
abundance: .
j_gene: TRBJ1-6
v_gene: TRBV5-6
d_gene: TRBD1

CDR3nt: TGTGCCAGCAGCCCTCAGGTGACGTATGAGCAGTTCTTC
CDR3aa: CASSPQVTYEQFF
len: 13
abundance: .
j_gene: TRBJ2-1
v_gene: TRBV7-9
d_gene: .

CDR3nt: TGTGCCAGCAGTTACTCGACCCAGGGGGCGGGCGAGCAGTACTTC
CDR3aa: CASSYSTQGAGEQYF
len: 15
abundance: .
j_gene: TRBJ2-7
v_gene: TRBV6-5
d_gene: TRBD1

CDR3nt: TGTGCCAGCAGTGAGGGGGCAGGATTCGATTCACCCCTCCACTTT
CDR3aa: CASSEGAGFDSPLHF
len: 15
abundance: .
j_gene: TRBJ1-6
v_gene: TRBV25-1
d_gene: .

CDR3nt: TGCGCCAGCAGCCCAGGGACTATCACTGAGCAGTTCTTC
CDR3aa: CASSPGTITEQFF
len: 13
abundance: .
j_gene: TRBJ2-1
v_gene: TRBV4-1
d_gene: TRBD2

CDR3nt: TGCAGCGTGGAAGGACTAGCGGCCACAGATACGCAGTATTTT
CDR3aa: CSVEGLAATDTQYF
len: 14
abundance: .
j_gene: TRBJ2-3
v_gene: TRBV29-1
d_gene: TRBD2

CDR3nt: TGTGCCAGCAGCGTAGACAGCTCTGGAAACACCATATATTTT
CDR3aa: CASSVDSSGNTIYF
len: 14
abundance: .
j_gene: TRBJ1-3
v_gene: TRBV9
d_gene: .

CDR3nt: TGCAGCGTTGAAGATCTCGGGGGGCACTATGGCTACACCTTC
CDR3aa: CSVEDLGGHYGYTF
len: 14
abundance: .
j_gene: TRBJ1-2
v_gene: TRBV29-1
d_gene: .

CDR3nt: TGTGCCAGCAGCTCGCCGGGACAGGGGTGGGGGGAGCAGTTCTTC
CDR3aa: CASSSPGQGWGEQFF
len: 15
abundance: once
j_gene: TRBJ2-1
v_gene: TRBV7-9
d_gene: TRBD1

CDR3nt: TGTGCCACCAGCAGAGATTGGGCGGGGCGGGAGCCCCAGCATTTT
CDR3aa: CATSRDWAGREPQHF
len: 15
abundance: .
j_gene: TRBJ1-5
v_gene: TRBV15
d_gene: .

CDR3nt: TGTGCCAGCAGAACTTCCTTAGCGGGGAACACAGATACGCAGTATTTT
CDR3aa: CASRTSLAGNTDTQYF
len: 16
abundance: once
j_gene: TRBJ2-3
v_gene: TRBV25-1
d_gene: TRBD2